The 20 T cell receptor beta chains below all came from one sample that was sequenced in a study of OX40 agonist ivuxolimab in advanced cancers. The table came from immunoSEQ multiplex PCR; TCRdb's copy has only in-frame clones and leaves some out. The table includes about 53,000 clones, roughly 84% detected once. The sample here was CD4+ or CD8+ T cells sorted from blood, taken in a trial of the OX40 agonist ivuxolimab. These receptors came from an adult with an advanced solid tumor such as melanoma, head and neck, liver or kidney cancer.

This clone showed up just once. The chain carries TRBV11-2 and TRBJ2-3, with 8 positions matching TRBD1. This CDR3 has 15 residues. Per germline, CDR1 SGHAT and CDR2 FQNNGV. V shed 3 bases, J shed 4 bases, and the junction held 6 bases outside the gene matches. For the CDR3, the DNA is TGTGCCAGCAGCTTTACACAGGGGGAGGCAGATACGCAGTATTTT. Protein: CASSFTQGEADTQYF.

CDR3: CASSSGLAGGFETQYF. CDR3 DNA: TGTGCCAGCAGTTCCGGACTAGCGGGAGGGTTTGAGACCCAGTACTTC. The chain links TRBV28 to TRBJ2-5; 15 bases match TRBD2. V gave up 4 bases and J gave up 5 bases; unmatched junction bases: 5. CDR1 and CDR2 (germline): MDHEN, SYDVKM. There are 16 residues in the CDR3.

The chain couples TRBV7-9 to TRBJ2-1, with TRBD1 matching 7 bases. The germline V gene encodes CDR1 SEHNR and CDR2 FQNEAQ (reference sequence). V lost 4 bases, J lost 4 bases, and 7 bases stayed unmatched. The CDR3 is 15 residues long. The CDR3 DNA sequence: TGTGCCAGCAGCTACGGTCCGGGACAGTACAATGAGCAGTTCTTC. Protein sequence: CASSYGPGQYNEQFF.

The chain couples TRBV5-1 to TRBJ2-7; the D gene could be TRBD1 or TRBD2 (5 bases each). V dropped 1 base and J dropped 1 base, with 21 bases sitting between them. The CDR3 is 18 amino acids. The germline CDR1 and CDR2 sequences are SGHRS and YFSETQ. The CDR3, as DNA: TGCGCCAGCAGCTTGTTTCCCCTGGCCAGAGGGGTTTCCTACGAGCAGTACTTC. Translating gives CASSLFPLARGVSYEQYF.

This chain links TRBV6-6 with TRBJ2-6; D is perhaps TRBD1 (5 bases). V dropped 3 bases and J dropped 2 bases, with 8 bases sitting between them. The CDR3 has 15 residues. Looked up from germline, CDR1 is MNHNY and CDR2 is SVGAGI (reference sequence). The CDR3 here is CASSYGAAGANVLTF. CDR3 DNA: TGTGCCAGCAGTTATGGGGCGGCTGGGGCCAACGTCCTGACTTTC.

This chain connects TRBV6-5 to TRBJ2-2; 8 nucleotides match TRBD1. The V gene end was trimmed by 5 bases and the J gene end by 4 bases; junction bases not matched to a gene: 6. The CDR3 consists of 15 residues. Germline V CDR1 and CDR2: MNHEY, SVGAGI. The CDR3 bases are TGTGCCAGCAGTCGCACAGGGGGTTTCACCGGGGAGCTGTTTTTT. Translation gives CASSRTGGFTGELFF.

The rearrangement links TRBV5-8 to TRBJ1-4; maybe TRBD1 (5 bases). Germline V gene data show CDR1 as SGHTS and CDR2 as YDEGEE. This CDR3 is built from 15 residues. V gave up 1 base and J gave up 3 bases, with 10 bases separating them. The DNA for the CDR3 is TGTGCCAGCAGCTTGCAGGGTAACGCTAATGAAAAACTGTTTTTT. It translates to CASSLQGNANEKLFF.

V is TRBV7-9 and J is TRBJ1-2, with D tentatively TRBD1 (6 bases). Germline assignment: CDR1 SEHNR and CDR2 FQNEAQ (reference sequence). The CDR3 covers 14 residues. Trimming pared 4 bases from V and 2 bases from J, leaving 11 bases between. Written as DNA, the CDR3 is TGTGCCAGCAGCTCAACAGGGTTCAACTATGGCTACACCTTC. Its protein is CASSSTGFNYGYTF.

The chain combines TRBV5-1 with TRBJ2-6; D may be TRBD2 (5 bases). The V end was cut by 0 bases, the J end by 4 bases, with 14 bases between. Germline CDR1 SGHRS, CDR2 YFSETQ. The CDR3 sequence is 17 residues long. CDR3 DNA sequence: TGCGCCAGCAGCTTGGAGGCCCAACCGGGAGGGGCCAACGTCCTGACTTTC. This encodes CASSLEAQPGGANVLTF.

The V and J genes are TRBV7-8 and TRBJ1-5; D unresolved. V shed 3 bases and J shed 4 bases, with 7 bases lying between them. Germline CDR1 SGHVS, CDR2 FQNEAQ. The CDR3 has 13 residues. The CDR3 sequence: CASSFSGNQPQHF. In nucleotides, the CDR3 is TGTGCCAGCAGCTTCTCTGGGAATCAGCCCCAGCATTTT.

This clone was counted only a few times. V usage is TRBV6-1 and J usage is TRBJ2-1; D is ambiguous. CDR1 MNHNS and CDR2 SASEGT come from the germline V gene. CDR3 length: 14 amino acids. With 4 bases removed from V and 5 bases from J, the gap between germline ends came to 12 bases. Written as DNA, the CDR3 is TGTGCCAGCAGTGGAGGTTGGCTCGACAATGAGCAGTTCTTC. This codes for CASSGGWLDNEQFF.

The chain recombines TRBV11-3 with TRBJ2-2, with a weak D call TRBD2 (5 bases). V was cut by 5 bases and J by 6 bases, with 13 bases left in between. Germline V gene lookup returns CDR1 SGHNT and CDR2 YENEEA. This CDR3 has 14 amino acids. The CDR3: CASSGGSGPGELFF. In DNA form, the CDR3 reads TGTGCCAGCAGCGGAGGCTCTGGGCCCGGGGAGCTGTTTTTT.

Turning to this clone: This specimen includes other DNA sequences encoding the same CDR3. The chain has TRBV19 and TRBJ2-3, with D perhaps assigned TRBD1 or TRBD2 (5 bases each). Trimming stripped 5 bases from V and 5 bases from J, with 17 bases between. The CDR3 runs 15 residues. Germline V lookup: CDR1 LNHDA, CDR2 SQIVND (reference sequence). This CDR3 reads CASSFGTSIRDTQYF. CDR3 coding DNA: TGTGCCAGTAGTTTCGGGACCAGCATTCGAGATACGCAGTATTTT.

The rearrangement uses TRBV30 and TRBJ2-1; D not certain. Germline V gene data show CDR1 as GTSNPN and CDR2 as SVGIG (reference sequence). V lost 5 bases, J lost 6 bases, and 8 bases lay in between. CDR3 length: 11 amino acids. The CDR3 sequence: CAWHRSNEQFF. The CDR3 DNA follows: TGTGCCTGGCACAGAAGCAATGAGCAGTTCTTC.

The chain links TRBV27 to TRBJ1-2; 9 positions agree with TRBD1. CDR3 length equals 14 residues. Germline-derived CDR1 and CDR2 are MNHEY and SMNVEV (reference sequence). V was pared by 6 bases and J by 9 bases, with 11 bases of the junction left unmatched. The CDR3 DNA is TGTGCCAGCAGCCCGTCCCCGGGACAGGGAAGCTACACCTTC. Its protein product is CASSPSPGQGSYTF.

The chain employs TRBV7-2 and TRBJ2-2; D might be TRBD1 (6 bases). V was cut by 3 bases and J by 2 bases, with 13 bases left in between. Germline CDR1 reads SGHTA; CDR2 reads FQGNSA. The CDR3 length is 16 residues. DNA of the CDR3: TGTGCCAGCAGCTTTCTGACAGGAACCAACACCGGGGAGCTGTTTTTT. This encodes CASSFLTGTNTGELFF.

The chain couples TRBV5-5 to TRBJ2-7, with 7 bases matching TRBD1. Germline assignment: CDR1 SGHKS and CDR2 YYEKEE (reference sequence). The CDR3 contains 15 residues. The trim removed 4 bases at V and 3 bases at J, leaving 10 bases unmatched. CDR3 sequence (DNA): TGTGCCAGCAGCGTAACTCCGGGACAGCTCTACGAGCAGTACTTC. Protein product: CASSVTPGQLYEQYF.

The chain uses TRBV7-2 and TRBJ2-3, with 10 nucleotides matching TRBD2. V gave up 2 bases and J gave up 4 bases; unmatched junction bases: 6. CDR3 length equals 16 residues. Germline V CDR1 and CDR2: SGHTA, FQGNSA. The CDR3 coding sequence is TGTGCCAGCAGCTTATCCCTAGCGGGAGCGTCAGATACGCAGTATTTT. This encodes CASSLSLAGASDTQYF.

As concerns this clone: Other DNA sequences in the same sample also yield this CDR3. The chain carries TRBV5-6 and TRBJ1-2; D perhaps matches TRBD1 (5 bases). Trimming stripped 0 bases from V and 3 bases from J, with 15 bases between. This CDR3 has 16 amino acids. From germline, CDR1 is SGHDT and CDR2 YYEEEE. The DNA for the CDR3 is TGTGCCAGCAGCTTGGGGCGCGGGGGGTTCGACTATGGCTACACCTTC. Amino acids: CASSLGRGGFDYGYTF.

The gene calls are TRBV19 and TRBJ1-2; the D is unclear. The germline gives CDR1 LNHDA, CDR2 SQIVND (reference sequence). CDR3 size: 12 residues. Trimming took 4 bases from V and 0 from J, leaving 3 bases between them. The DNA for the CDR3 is TGTGCCAGTAGTAAGACTAACTATGGCTACACCTTC. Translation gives CASSKTNYGYTF.